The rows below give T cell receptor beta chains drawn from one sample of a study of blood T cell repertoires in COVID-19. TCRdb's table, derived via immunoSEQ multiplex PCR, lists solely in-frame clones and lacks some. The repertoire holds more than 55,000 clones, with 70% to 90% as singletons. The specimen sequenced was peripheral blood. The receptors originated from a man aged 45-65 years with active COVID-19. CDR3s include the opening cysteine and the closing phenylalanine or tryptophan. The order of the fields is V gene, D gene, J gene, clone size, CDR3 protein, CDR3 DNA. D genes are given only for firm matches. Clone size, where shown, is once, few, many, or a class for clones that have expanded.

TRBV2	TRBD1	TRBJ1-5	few	CASGDRENQPQHF	TGTGCCAGCGGGGACAGGGAGAATCAGCCCCAGCATTTT
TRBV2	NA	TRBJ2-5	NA	CASSVDSQETQYF	TGTGCCAGCAGTGTCGACAGTCAAGAGACCCAGTACTTC
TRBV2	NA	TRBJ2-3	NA	CASRDTEGTDTQYF	TGTGCCAGCAGGGACACTGAGGGCACAGATACGCAGTATTTT
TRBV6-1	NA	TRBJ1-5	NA	CASSELRVNQPQHF	TGTGCCAGCAGTGAACTCAGGGTGAATCAGCCCCAGCATTTT
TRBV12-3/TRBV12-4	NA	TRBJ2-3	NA	CATSERRSDTQYF	TGTGCCACCTCGGAGCGGAGATCAGATACGCAGTATTTT
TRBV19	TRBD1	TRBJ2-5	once	CASSDRGSQETQYF	TGTGCCAGTAGCGACAGGGGAAGCCAAGAGACCCAGTACTTC
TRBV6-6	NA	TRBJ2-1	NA	CATLRDTYNEQFF	TGTGCCACCCTACGGGATACCTACAATGAGCAGTTCTTC
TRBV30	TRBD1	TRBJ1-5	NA	CAWSRGQGSRNQPQHF	TGTGCCTGGAGTAGGGGGCAGGGGTCGCGCAATCAGCCCCAGCATTTT
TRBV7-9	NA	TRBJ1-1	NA	CASSLSAGTEAFF	TGTGCCAGCAGCTTATCTGCAGGCACTGAAGCTTTCTTT
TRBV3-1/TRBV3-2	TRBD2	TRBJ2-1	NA	CASSQNGRVNEQFF	TGTGCCAGCAGCCAAAACGGGAGGGTCAATGAGCAGTTCTTC